The 7 T cell receptor beta chains below all came from one sample that was sequenced in a study of T cells in Graves' hyperthyroidism and ophthalmopathy. The CDR3 regions of TCR beta were amplified from RNA transcripts. The HTBI primer set served for first-round RT-PCR of the TCR CDR3. TCRdb fed the multiplex PCR reads into MiXCR, producing one record per CDR3 protein. The sample consists of approximately 640,000 distinct CDR3 sequences, about 16% of them appearing once. The sequenced material came from blood. The receptor source for this set is a woman aged 25 to 39 with Graves' hyperthyroidism.

This clonotype was recorded a few times. CDR3 amino acids: CASSSRTGANNQPQHF. In nucleotides, the CDR3 is TGTGCCAGCAGCTCCCGGACAGGGGCGAACAATCAGCCCCAGCATTTT. This sequence joins TRBV7-8 and TRBJ1-5; 9 nucleotides line up with TRBD1. This CDR3 has 16 residues. Germline lookup yields CDR1 SGHVS and CDR2 FQNEAQ. Losses at the gene ends were 4 bases for V and 3 bases for J; bases not matched to a gene: 7.

This clonotype has at least ten counts. The chain couples TRBV6-1 to TRBJ2-2; TRBD2 aligns across 8 bases. The germline V gene encodes CDR1 MNHNS and CDR2 SASEGT. CDR3 length: 16 residues. V was pared by 5 bases and J by 7 bases, with 12 bases of the junction left unmatched. CDR3 amino acids: CASSPIAGLRVGELFF. The CDR3, as DNA: TGTGCCAGCAGTCCCATAGCGGGACTTCGCGTCGGGGAGCTGTTTTTT.

This clonotype was detected many times. The V call is TRBV12-3 or TRBV12-4, the J call TRBJ2-7, with D unresolved. Trimming cost V 3 bases and J 4 bases, with 7 bases left between them. The CDR3 consists of 12 residues. For the CDR3, the DNA is TGTGCCAGCAGTTTCACGGTATACGAGCAGTACTTC. Its translation: CASSFTVYEQYF.

This clonotype was counted many times. V and J are TRBV30 and TRBJ1-5, with D possibly matching TRBD1 (6 bases). This CDR3 comprises 13 residues. Trimming took 3 bases from V and 4 from J, leaving 10 bases between them. Germline V lookup: CDR1 GTSNPN, CDR2 SVGIG (reference sequence). The CDR3 coding sequence is TGTGCCTGGAGCGAACAGGGAAATCAGCCCCAGCATTTT. Residues: CAWSEQGNQPQHF.

At least ten counts were recorded for this clonotype. The chain has TRBV30 and TRBJ1-5; no definite D call. Trimming left V 1 base short and J 7 bases short, with 11 bases between. Germline values: CDR1 GTSNPN, CDR2 SVGIG (reference sequence). The CDR3 consists of 13 residues. The CDR3 loop reads CAWSDSGGQPQHF. DNA for the CDR3: TGTGCCTGGAGTGATTCGGGAGGACAGCCCCAGCATTTT.

The chain couples TRBV12-3 or TRBV12-4 to TRBJ2-1; 12 positions match TRBD2. With V trimmed by 6 bases and J by 6 bases, 3 bases remained unmatched. CDR3 length: 14 residues. The CDR3 DNA follows: TGTGCCAGCAGAACACTAGCGGGAGGCAATGAGCAGTTCTTC. Translating gives CASRTLAGGNEQFF.

This clonotype was detected a few times. A much bigger clone sits one base away, suggesting this may be a read error. The chain is built from TRBV6-2 or TRBV6-3 and TRBJ2-7, with 10 bases identical to TRBD2. V shed 8 bases, J shed 3 bases, and the junction held 10 bases outside the gene matches. Germline loops: CDR1 MNHEY, CDR2 SVGEGT. This CDR3 comprises 15 residues. The CDR3 loop is CASPVLAGVYYEQYF. CDR3 nucleotides: TGTGCCAGCCCAGTCCTAGCGGGAGTATACTACGAGCAGTACTTC.